This T cell receptor (beta chain) was documented in a study of Graves' ophthalmopathy and Graves' hyperthyroidism. The diagnostic workup employed clinical symptoms, serum thyroxine, TRAb, thyroid ultrasound and orbital computed tomography. PBMCs were isolated from an approximately 10 ml sample of fresh peripheral blood. The J segment lost 5 bases and the V segment lost 6 bases, leaving 7 bases of the junction unmatched. Germline-derived CDR1 and CDR2 are DFQATT and SNEGSKA (reference sequence). This CDR3 comprises 14 residues. This clonotype was recorded many times. Scientists amplified the TCR beta CDR3 regions from RNA transcripts. A first-round RT-PCR used HTBI primers, followed by a second-round multiplex PCR. MiXCR, applied by TCRdb to the multiplex PCR reads, yields one record per CDR3 protein. The data show approximately 640,000 distinct CDR3 sequences, 35% to 50% seen once.

The chain carries TRBV20-1 and TRBJ1-5, with 10 positions matching TRBD1. Source material: peripheral blood. The TCR sequence derives from an adult man with Graves' ophthalmopathy. The CDR3 here is CSARDRGQYQPQHF. DNA for the CDR3: TGCAGTGCAAGGGACAGGGGACAGTATCAGCCCCAGCATTTT.